Listed here are 25 T cell receptor beta chains from one sample, sequenced in a study of shared clonotypes between healthy human individuals. Produced via immunoSEQ multiplex PCR; TCRdb's table is partial and in-frame only. The top ten clones hold less than 0.55% of a sample with approximately 1,500,000 clones, 95% to 99% of them seen once. Input material: naive CD4+ T cells sorted from blood. Subset meaning: CD45RA+ positively selected. The receptors were gathered from a man aged 25 to 45 in good health.

This chain connects TRBV2 to TRBJ1-2, with a tentative D call TRBD1 (6 bases). Germline V gene data show CDR1 as SNHLY and CDR2 as FYNNEI. Trimming pared 8 bases from V and 0 bases from J, leaving 13 bases between. The CDR3 runs to 14 residues. CDR3 nucleotide sequence: TGTGCCAGCGAGGCGGGGGGCACTAACTATGGCTACACCTTC. Translation: CASEAGGTNYGYTF.

This chain connects TRBV27 to TRBJ2-1, with TRBD1 matching 9 bases. The CDR3 is 16 residues long. The V gene's germline CDR1 is MNHEY and CDR2 SMNVEV (reference sequence). With V trimmed by 7 bases and J by 9 bases, 16 bases remained unmatched. As DNA, the CDR3 is TGTGCCAGCACCAACCCAACAGGGGGCTCCAGTCGTGAGCAGTTCTTC. It is translated as CASTNPTGGSSREQFF.

The chain recombines TRBV28 with TRBJ2-7, with D possibly matching TRBD2 (5 bases). The V gene lost 3 bases and the J gene lost 0 bases, with 12 bases spanning the gap. This CDR3 region has 15 residues. Looked up from germline, CDR1 is MDHEN and CDR2 is SYDVKM. CDR3 residues: CASSLHSGSSYEQYF. CDR3 in DNA: TGTGCCAGCAGTTTGCACAGCGGAAGCTCCTACGAGCAGTACTTC.

The CDR3 spells CASNDGTPGYEQYF. The CDR3 bases are TGTGCCAGCAACGACGGGACCCCTGGCTACGAGCAGTACTTC. This chain uses TRBV27 with TRBJ2-7, with D possibly being TRBD1 or TRBD2 (5 bases each). The CDR3 runs to 14 residues. V shed 7 bases and J shed 3 bases, with 16 bases lying between them. In germline, CDR1 is MNHEY, CDR2 SMNVEV (reference sequence).

The table lists this clone with a count of one. The V and J genes are TRBV7-9 and TRBJ1-4; D is uncertain. Trimming took off 5 bases at V and 7 bases at J, with 5 bases between the two ends. Germline V gives CDR1 SEHNR, CDR2 FQNEAQ (reference sequence). The length of the CDR3 is 11 residues. In DNA, the CDR3 is TGTGCCAGCAGCCCGGGTGAAAAACTGTTTTTT. Its protein is CASSPGEKLFF.

The chain is built from TRBV18 and TRBJ1-3; no clear D gene. The CDR3 runs to 15 residues. Germline assignment: CDR1 KGHSH and CDR2 LQKENI. V was clipped by 2 bases and J by 4 bases, with 12 bases between them. This CDR3 is CASSPREGTGNTIYF. The DNA for the CDR3 is TGTGCCAGCTCACCAAGGGAAGGTACAGGAAACACCATATATTTT.

The CDR3 DNA reads TGCAGTGCTAAAAGGTCAGATGAGCAGTTCTTC. This translates into CSAKRSDEQFF. V usage is TRBV20-1 and J usage is TRBJ2-1; D is undetermined. This CDR3 is built from 11 residues. CDR1 DFQATT and CDR2 SNEGSKA come from the germline V gene (reference sequence). V shed 4 bases and J shed 8 bases, with 9 bases lying between them.

The gene calls are TRBV5-1 and TRBJ1-2; perhaps TRBD1 as D (5 bases). V lost 2 bases and J lost 7, with 9 bases in between. This CDR3 spans 12 amino acids. CDR1 SGHRS and CDR2 YFSETQ come from the germline V gene. In DNA, the CDR3 is TGCGCCAGCAGCTTAAAAGGGGCTGGCTACACCTTC. Its protein product is CASSLKGAGYTF.

The V gene is TRBV18, the J gene TRBJ2-4; D is unclear. CDR1 and CDR2 (germline): KGHSH, LQKENI. V lost 0 bases, J lost 0 bases, and 12 bases lay in between. The CDR3 is made up of 17 amino acids. The CDR3 nucleotides are TGTGCCAGCTCACCACCCCCCACAGTACTAGCCAAAAACATTCAGTACTTC. This translates into CASSPPPTVLAKNIQYF.

This sequence joins TRBV18 and TRBJ2-1, with a possible D match to TRBD1 (5 bases). V lost 3 bases and J lost 4, with 16 bases in between. This CDR3 region has 16 residues. Germline V lookup: CDR1 KGHSH, CDR2 LQKENI. As DNA, the CDR3 is TGTGCCAGCTCACCCAGGGCCTCCCCCCTATACAATGAGCAGTTCTTC. This codes for CASSPRASPLYNEQFF.

The chain carries TRBV9 and TRBJ2-6; no clear D gene. The CDR3 runs 16 residues. CDR1 and CDR2 from the germline V gene are SGDLS and YYNGEE. V dropped 4 bases and J dropped 0 bases, with 11 bases sitting between them. CDR3 in amino acids: CASSPTLSSGANVLTF. In DNA, the CDR3 is TGTGCCAGCAGCCCAACCCTTAGCTCTGGGGCCAACGTCCTGACTTTC.

This chain joins TRBV19 and TRBJ2-1; 7 positions match TRBD1. The germline CDR1 and CDR2 sequences are LNHDA and SQIVND (reference sequence). This CDR3 spans 15 amino acids. The ends lost 1 base at V and 8 bases at J; junction bases unmatched: 8. CDR3 residues: CASSIATGDGDEQFF. CDR3 sequence (DNA): TGTGCCAGTAGTATAGCTACAGGGGATGGCGATGAGCAGTTCTTC.

With respect to this clone: Distinct nucleotide sequences in the sample also encode this CDR3. The chain recombines TRBV7-8 with TRBJ2-1; 10 nucleotides agree with TRBD2. The V gene end was trimmed by 1 base and the J gene end by 8 bases; junction bases not matched to a gene: 5. This CDR3 spans 15 amino acids. CDR1 and CDR2 from the germline V gene are SGHVS and FQNEAQ. The CDR3 loop is CASSLGLAGVDEQFF. The CDR3 DNA is TGTGCCAGCAGCTTAGGGCTAGCGGGAGTGGATGAGCAGTTCTTC.

V gene TRBV5-6 combines with J gene TRBJ1-1, with no clear D. Trimming took off 4 bases at V and 3 bases at J, with 16 bases between the two ends. There are 15 residues in the CDR3. Germline-derived CDR1 and CDR2 are SGHDT and YYEEEE. This CDR3 is CASSNPGRAHTEAFF. The CDR3 coding sequence is TGTGCCAGCAGCAACCCCGGGAGGGCTCACACTGAAGCTTTCTTT. The whole variable domain, remainder taken from reference TRBV5-6 and TRBJ1-1, is DAGVTQSPTHLIKTRGQQVTLRCSPKSGHDTVSWYQQALGQGPQFIFQYYEEEERQRGNFPDRFSGHQFPNYSSELNVNALLLGDSALYLCASSNPGRAHTEAFFGQGTRLTVV.

The chain combines TRBV7-3 with TRBJ1-1; no firm D call. V lost 1 base to trimming and J lost 1 base, with 10 bases between them. The CDR3 spans 15 residues. The germline CDR1 and CDR2 sequences are SGHTA and FQGTGA. For the CDR3, the DNA is TGTGCCAGCAGCTTAATAGGGTTGGCGAACACTGAAGCTTTCTTT. This gives the protein CASSLIGLANTEAFF.

This clone has only one observation. The chain combines TRBV6-6 with TRBJ1-3, with D hard to call. V lost 7 bases to trimming and J lost 0 bases, with 16 bases between them. Per germline, CDR1 MNHNY and CDR2 SVGAGI (reference sequence). This CDR3 region has 16 residues. Here the CDR3 reads CASTGFGRSSGNTIYF. In DNA form, the CDR3 reads TGTGCCAGCACGGGCTTCGGGCGGAGCTCTGGAAACACCATATATTTT.

The chain joins TRBV30 to TRBJ1-4; the D gene is possibly TRBD1 (5 bases). There are 12 residues in the CDR3. Trimming left V 5 bases short and J 4 bases short, with 8 bases between. Germline V CDR1 and CDR2: GTSNPN, SVGIG (reference sequence). The CDR3 is CAWAGSNEKLFF. The CDR3 DNA follows: TGTGCCTGGGCAGGGAGTAATGAAAAACTGTTTTTT.

CDR3 loop: CSVDTGTVNTEAFF. The CDR3 DNA reads TGCAGCGTGGACACCGGGACAGTGAACACTGAAGCTTTCTTT. The rearrangement uses TRBV29-1 and TRBJ1-1; 7 nucleotides match TRBD1. Germline V CDR1 and CDR2: SQVTM, ANQGSEA. The V and J ends lost 6 bases and 0 bases, in that order; junction bases with no gene match: 7. The CDR3 runs to 14 residues.

The rearrangement joins TRBV7-7 to TRBJ2-5; 8 bases are shared with TRBD2. V trimming: 4 bases; J trimming: 3 bases; junction bases outside the gene matches: 7. This CDR3 is 15 amino acids long. The germline V gene has CDR1 SSHAT and CDR2 FNYEAQ (reference sequence). CDR3 nucleotides: TGTGCCAGCAGCTACGGGGGGGGGACCGAAGAGACCCAGTACTTC. Translating gives CASSYGGGTEETQYF. Complete variable domain (other parts from reference TRBV7-7 and TRBJ2-5): GAGVSQSPRYKVTKRGQDVTLRCDPISSHATLYWYQQALGQGPEFLTYFNYEAQPDKSGLPSDRFSAERPEGSISTLTIQRTEQRDSAMYRCASSYGGGTEETQYFGPGTRLLVL.

CDR3 residues: CASSAPLEGEQYF. CDR3 nucleotide sequence: TGTGCCAGCAGTGCCCCGCTGGAGGGTGAGCAGTACTTC. The V call is TRBV27, the J call TRBJ2-7, with a tentative D call TRBD2 (6 bases). CDR3 length: 13 residues. Trimming cost V 5 bases and J 7 bases, with 15 bases left between them. Germline V gene data show CDR1 as MNHEY and CDR2 as SMNVEV (reference sequence).

The chain uses TRBV25-1 and TRBJ2-4; perhaps TRBD1 as D (5 bases). This CDR3 contains 15 residues. CDR1 MGHDK and CDR2 SYGVNS come from the germline V gene. Trimming cost V 1 base and J 3 bases, with 10 bases left between them. In DNA, the CDR3 is TGTGCCAGCAGTGAATGGGGCAGTAACAAAAACATTCAGTACTTC. Translation: CASSEWGSNKNIQYF.

V and J are TRBV7-2 and TRBJ2-7, with D perhaps TRBD1 or TRBD2 (6 bases each). The CDR3 totals 15 residues. V was trimmed by 1 base and J by 4 bases, leaving 14 bases between them. The germline V gene has CDR1 SGHTA and CDR2 FQGNSA. CDR3 loop: CASSLGWGAGYEQYF. Written as DNA, the CDR3 is TGTGCCAGCAGCTTAGGTTGGGGGGCCGGGTACGAGCAGTACTTC. Full variable domain (remainder filled in from reference TRBV7-2 and TRBJ2-7): GAGVSQSPSNKVTEKGKDVELRCDPISGHTALYWYRQSLGQGLEFLIYFQGNSAPDKSGLPSDRFSAERTGGSVSTLTIQRTQQEDSAVYLCASSLGWGAGYEQYFGPGTRLTVT.

This chain uses TRBV30 with TRBJ1-5; 8 bases align to TRBD1. CDR3 size: 14 residues. With V trimmed by 2 bases and J by 5 bases, 5 bases remained unmatched. Germline V gene lookup returns CDR1 GTSNPN and CDR2 SVGIG (reference sequence). This chain's CDR3 is CAWSPLQGDQPQHF. In DNA form, the CDR3 reads TGTGCCTGGAGTCCACTACAGGGGGATCAGCCCCAGCATTTT.

The rearrangement joins TRBV9 to TRBJ2-2; D ambiguous. The CDR3 is 15 amino acids. Trimming stripped 4 bases from V and 2 bases from J, with 12 bases between. The V gene's germline CDR1 is SGDLS and CDR2 YYNGEE. The CDR3 nucleotides are TGTGCCAGCAGCCCTACCACGATCAACACCGGGGAGCTGTTTTTT. It yields the protein CASSPTTINTGELFF.

The CDR3 reads CASSYSGLATDTQYF. CDR3 coding DNA: TGTGCCAGCAGTTACTCGGGACTAGCAACAGATACGCAGTATTTT. The V call is TRBV6-5, the J call TRBJ2-3; 9 bases fit TRBD2. V lost 0 bases and J lost 3; bases outside the gene matches: 1. Germline loops: CDR1 MNHEY, CDR2 SVGAGI. The CDR3 extends over 15 amino acids.